This TCR beta chain was sequenced in a study of T cells in Graves' hyperthyroidism and ophthalmopathy. The CDR3 is 15 residues long. Trimming at V came to 3 bases and at J to 10 bases, leaving 5 bases not matched to a gene. The germline V gene encodes CDR1 LNHDA and CDR2 SQIVND (reference sequence). As concerns this clonotype: As yet, its antigen is unknown.

Graves' hyperthyroidism is called stable when ophthalmopathy does not progress within 18 months. Together with thyroid ultrasound, orbital computed tomography, serum thyroxine and TRAb, clinical symptoms were used for diagnoses. Points from the study as a whole: It was a median approximately six months before onset that the model predicted ophthalmopathy. Most clonotypes expanded in the thyroid (above 0.001) were also present in blood.

Amplification targeted TCR beta CDR3 regions from RNA transcripts. The HTBI primer set drove a first-round RT-PCR of the TCR CDR3. MiXCR, run by TCRdb on the multiplex PCR reads, gives a single entry per CDR3 protein. The data contain some 400,000 distinct CDR3 sequences, approximately 15% of them singletons. The clonotype was recovered from a woman aged 60-70 years with Graves' hyperthyroidism. The sequenced sample was blood. The chain is built from TRBV19 and TRBJ2-1; 14 nucleotides line up with TRBD2. The CDR3 region has the DNA TGTGCCAGTAGTATGAGGGGACTAGCGGGAGAAGAGCAGTTCTTC. Amino acids: CASSMRGLAGEEQFF.